The 27 T cell receptor beta chains given below trace back to one sample, sequenced in a study of blood T cell repertoires in COVID-19. Clones were sequenced by immunoSEQ multiplex PCR, and TCRdb holds only the in-frame ones, with some missing. The data show tens of thousands of clones, approximately 89% seen once. Sequencing was performed on peripheral blood. Every receptor here comes from a woman aged 45-59 years with active COVID-19.

The chain combines TRBV3-1 (or the pseudogene TRBV3-2) with TRBJ2-2; weak D call: TRBD2 (5 bases). CDR3 length equals 17 residues. Germline V CDR1 and CDR2: LGHDT, YNNKEL (reference sequence). Trimming pared 6 bases from V and 4 bases from J, leaving 21 bases between. The CDR3 sequence is CASSRTEARSSTGELFF. The CDR3 DNA is TGTGCCAGCAGTCGGACGGAGGCCCGCTCGAGCACCGGGGAGCTGTTTTTT.

The rearrangement joins TRBV7-2 to TRBJ2-7; 10 bases agree with TRBD2. Trimming at V came to 5 bases and at J to 6 bases, leaving 7 bases not matched to a gene. CDR3 length: 14 residues. CDR1 SGHTA and CDR2 FQGNSA come from the germline V gene. DNA for the CDR3: TGTGCCAGCAGCCCCCTAGCGGGAGTTGGCGAGCAGTACTTC. Amino acids: CASSPLAGVGEQYF.

By sample fraction, this clone is large (0.1 to 1%). This chain links TRBV6-5 with TRBJ2-7; weak D call: TRBD2 (5 bases). Trimming pared 6 bases from V and 0 bases from J, leaving 12 bases between. The germline CDR1 and CDR2 sequences are MNHEY and SVGAGI. There are 14 residues in the CDR3. The CDR3 is CASSLDGVSYEQYF. DNA for the CDR3: TGTGCCAGCAGCTTAGACGGGGTCTCCTACGAGCAGTACTTC.

V and J are TRBV3-1 (or the pseudogene TRBV3-2) and TRBJ2-1, with D unresolved. CDR1 is LGHDT, CDR2 YNNKEL, per germline (reference sequence). Deletions cut 0 bases from V and 0 bases from J, with 9 bases between. The CDR3 has 16 amino acids. The CDR3 region has the DNA TGTGCCAGCAGCCAAGATATAACAAGCTCCTACAATGAGCAGTTCTTC. Translated: CASSQDITSSYNEQFF.

V and J are TRBV4-1 and TRBJ2-1; 14 bases agree with TRBD2. V shed 0 bases, J shed 11 bases, and the junction held 6 bases outside the gene matches. The CDR3 is 16 amino acids. In germline, CDR1 is MGHRA, CDR2 YSYEKL. The CDR3 loop reads CASSQEGLAGDLKQFF. The CDR3, as DNA: TGCGCCAGCAGCCAAGAGGGACTAGCGGGAGACCTCAAGCAGTTCTTC.

V usage is TRBV9 and J usage is TRBJ1-2; no clear D. V was pared by 3 bases and J by 0 bases, with 9 bases between. Per the germline V gene, CDR1 is SGDLS and CDR2 is YYNGEE. The CDR3 is made up of 14 amino acids. Here the CDR3 reads CASSATTTNYGYTF. The CDR3 nucleotides read TGTGCCAGCAGCGCGACGACAACTAACTATGGCTACACCTTC.

The CDR3 nucleotides read TGTGCCAGCAGCTTGGTAGCGGGAGTAGGGGTAAAAGAGACCCAGTACTTC. Translating gives CASSLVAGVGVKETQYF. The V gene is TRBV5-6, the J gene TRBJ2-5; 9 positions match TRBD2. Germline CDR1 reads SGHDT; CDR2 reads YYEEEE. Losses at the gene ends were 0 bases for V and 3 bases for J; bases not matched to a gene: 9. CDR3 length: 17 residues.

The chain has TRBV3-1 (or the pseudogene TRBV3-2) and TRBJ1-1, with D perhaps TRBD1 (6 bases). Germline V lookup: CDR1 LGHDT, CDR2 YNNKEL (reference sequence). This CDR3 region has 16 residues. Trimming shortened V by 4 bases and J by 4 bases, and 19 bases separated the two germline ends. CDR3 in DNA: TGTGCCAGCAGCCCCACTGGGAGAGGACAGATCACTGAAGCTTTCTTT. The encoded protein is CASSPTGRGQITEAFF.

The chain employs TRBV18 and TRBJ1-2, with 8 bases matching TRBD1. CDR1 KGHSH and CDR2 LQKENI come from the germline V gene. This CDR3 has 18 residues. J gave up 1 base and V 2 bases, and 12 bases lay outside the gene matches. CDR3 coding DNA: TGTGCCAGCTCACCATTAGTTCCCGGACAGGGCAATAACTATGGCTACACCTTC. It codes for CASSPLVPGQGNNYGYTF.

J is TRBJ1-5 and V is TRBV12-3 or TRBV12-4, with D maybe TRBD1 (5 bases). Trimming removed 3 bases at V and 4 bases at J, with 7 bases between. The CDR3 covers 13 residues. The CDR3 DNA reads as TGTGCCAGCAGTTTTCAGGGAAATCAGCCCCAGCATTTT. Translating gives CASSFQGNQPQHF.

Concerning this clone: Other DNA sequences in the same sample also yield this CDR3. V is TRBV18 and J is TRBJ1-1, with D perhaps TRBD1 (6 bases). Germline V gene lookup returns CDR1 KGHSH and CDR2 LQKENI. V lost 4 bases to trimming and J lost 1 base, with 13 bases between them. The CDR3 has 15 residues. The CDR3: CASSRSGQQNTEAFF. CDR3 nucleotides: TGTGCCAGCTCACGCTCCGGACAGCAGAACACTGAAGCTTTCTTT.

The chain uses TRBV5-5 and TRBJ2-2, with no clear D. The length of the CDR3 is 16 residues. Germline V gene lookup returns CDR1 SGHKS and CDR2 YYEKEE (reference sequence). The V end lost 4 bases, the J end lost 6 bases, and 19 bases lay between the germline ends. The CDR3 loop is CASSPLMAGSAGELFF. CDR3 DNA sequence: TGTGCCAGCAGCCCCCTCATGGCAGGCTCCGCCGGGGAGCTGTTTTTT. Drawing the rest from reference TRBV5-5 and TRBJ2-2, the complete variable domain is DAGVTQSPTHLIKTRGQQVTLRCSPISGHKSVSWYQQVLGQGPQFIFQYYEKEERGRGNFPDRFSARQFPNYSSELNVNALLLGDSALYLCASSPLMAGSAGELFFGEGSRLTVL.

The V gene is TRBV10-3, the J gene TRBJ1-4; a weak D match, TRBD1 (5 bases). There are 13 residues in the CDR3. Trimming removed 3 bases from V and 4 bases from J, with 6 bases in between. CDR1 is ENHRY, CDR2 SYGVKD, per germline. The CDR3 DNA sequence: TGTGCCATCAGTGATCAGGGTAATGAAAAACTGTTTTTT. Encoded protein: CAISDQGNEKLFF.

V gene TRBV29-1 combines with J gene TRBJ2-1; D is unresolved. The CDR3 runs to 11 residues. Germline CDR1 SQVTM, CDR2 ANQGSEA. V lost 6 bases to trimming and J lost 4 bases, with 7 bases between them. The CDR3: CSVHLYNEQFF. As DNA, the CDR3 is TGCAGCGTCCACCTATACAATGAGCAGTTCTTC.

The chain joins TRBV3-1 (or the pseudogene TRBV3-2) to TRBJ2-3; D unresolved. V gave up 4 bases and J gave up 1 base, with 12 bases separating them. This CDR3 is 15 amino acids long. The germline gives CDR1 LGHDT, CDR2 YNNKEL (reference sequence). CDR3 residues: CASSLTGLGTDTQYF. Written as DNA, the CDR3 is TGTGCCAGCAGCCTAACTGGGCTGGGCACAGATACGCAGTATTTT.

This chain uses TRBV6-6 with TRBJ2-7, with 10 bases matching TRBD1. With V trimmed by 8 bases and J by 0 bases, 4 bases remained unmatched. The germline V gene has CDR1 MNHNY and CDR2 SVGAGI (reference sequence). CDR3 length equals 14 residues. The CDR3 DNA sequence: TGTGCCAGCGGGGACAGGGGAAACTCCTACGAGCAGTACTTC. This encodes CASGDRGNSYEQYF.

The chain couples TRBV12-3 or TRBV12-4 to TRBJ2-7, with a possible D match to TRBD2 (5 bases). The CDR3 is 13 amino acids. V shed 7 bases and J shed 5 bases, with 15 bases lying between them. CDR3 sequence (DNA): TGTGCCAGCACCGCCCGGGGTTTCCACGAGCAGTACTTC. This sequence encodes CASTARGFHEQYF.

The genes are TRBV30 and TRBJ1-1, with 7 bases aligning to TRBD1. Trimming cost V 5 bases and J 4 bases; bases outside gene matches: 10. CDR1 is GTSNPN and CDR2 is SVGIG in the germline V gene (reference sequence). CDR3 length: 14 amino acids. This chain's CDR3 is CAWESHGDSTEAFF. CDR3 DNA sequence: TGTGCCTGGGAGTCACATGGGGACAGCACTGAAGCTTTCTTT.

The genes are TRBV7-3 and TRBJ2-1, with TRBD1 identical over 9 bases. The CDR3 consists of 14 residues. V trimming: 5 bases; J trimming: 5 bases; junction bases outside the gene matches: 4. CDR1 is SGHTA, CDR2 FQGTGA, per germline. CDR3 amino acids: CASSQQGANNEQFF. The CDR3 bases are TGTGCCAGCAGCCAACAGGGGGCCAACAATGAGCAGTTCTTC. The full variable domain, in which reference TRBV7-3 and TRBJ2-1 provide the parts outside the CDR3, is GAGVSQTPSNKVTEKGKYVELRCDPISGHTALYWYRQSLGQGPEFLIYFQGTGAADDSGLPNDRFFAVRPEGSVSTLKIQRTERGDSAVYLCASSQQGANNEQFFGPGTRLTVL.

This rearrangement joins TRBV5-1 to TRBJ2-5; possibly TRBD1 for D (6 bases). The V gene lost 2 bases and the J gene lost 7 bases, with 15 bases spanning the gap. Germline V lookup: CDR1 SGHRS, CDR2 YFSETQ. CDR3 length: 14 amino acids. CDR3 sequence reads: CASSLYEGTTTQYF. In nucleotides, the CDR3 is TGCGCCAGCAGCTTATATGAGGGGACAACGACCCAGTACTTC.

The chain recombines TRBV11-1 with TRBJ2-1; D may be TRBD2 (5 bases). The CDR3 is made up of 15 amino acids. Germline values: CDR1 SGHAT, CDR2 FQDESV (reference sequence). Trimming took 4 bases from V and 0 from J, leaving 10 bases between them. CDR3 DNA: TGTGCCAGCAGCTCTAAGCGGAGCTCCTACAATGAGCAGTTCTTC. Its translation is CASSSKRSSYNEQFF.

The table lists this clone with a count of one. The chain recombines TRBV5-1 with TRBJ2-1; 12 bases are shared with TRBD2. CDR1 and CDR2 (germline): SGHRS, YFSETQ. The ends lost 4 bases at V and 3 bases at J; junction bases unmatched: 11. The CDR3 is 18 residues long. The CDR3 reads CASSQTPGLAGFYNEQFF. In DNA, the CDR3 is TGCGCCAGCAGCCAGACACCGGGACTAGCGGGTTTCTACAATGAGCAGTTCTTC. Full variable domain (rest looked up from reference TRBV5-1 and TRBJ2-1): KAGVTQTPRYLIKTRGQQVTLSCSPISGHRSVSWYQQTPGQGLQFLFEYFSETQRNKGNFPGRFSGRQFSNSRSEMNVSTLELGDSALYLCASSQTPGLAGFYNEQFFGPGTRLTVL.

The rearrangement links TRBV28 to TRBJ1-2; D may be TRBD1 (6 bases). Between the trimmed V and J ends, which lost 3 bases and 4 bases, there was a span of 12 bases. CDR3 length: 14 residues. Germline V lookup: CDR1 MDHEN, CDR2 SYDVKM. The CDR3 DNA follows: TGTGCCAGCAGTTTTGGGGGCACTAGCTATGGCTACACCTTC. Its protein is CASSFGGTSYGYTF.

This chain uses TRBV6-1 with TRBJ2-7; D might be TRBD2 (5 bases). The length of the CDR3 is 16 residues. Per the germline V gene, CDR1 is MNHNS and CDR2 is SASEGT. Between the trimmed V and J ends, which lost 2 bases and 4 bases, there was a span of 18 bases. CDR3 bases: TGTGCCAGCAGTGAAAAGGCATCCGGGGTCGGTTACGAGCAGTACTTC. It specifies CASSEKASGVGYEQYF.

The rearrangement links TRBV6-5 to TRBJ2-3, with D maybe TRBD1 (6 bases). The germline CDR1 and CDR2 sequences are MNHEY and SVGAGI. Trimming took 0 bases from V and 8 from J, leaving 15 bases between them. The CDR3 has 15 residues. The CDR3 DNA reads TGTGCCAGCAGTTACTCGATACAGGGTCAGAGTACGCAGTATTTT. This translates into CASSYSIQGQSTQYF.

This chain links TRBV6-2 or TRBV6-3 with TRBJ2-1, with 8 nucleotides matching TRBD2. CDR1 and CDR2 (germline): MNHEY, SVGEGT. V dropped 2 bases and J dropped 0; count of bases not matched to a gene: 6. CDR3 length: 17 amino acids. The CDR3 DNA sequence: TGTGCCAGCAGTTACACCACTAGCGGCTTCTCCTACAATGAGCAGTTCTTC. Protein product: CASSYTTSGFSYNEQFF.

The chain links TRBV28 to TRBJ2-1; 8 bases match TRBD2. V lost 5 bases, J lost 3 bases, and 3 bases stayed unmatched. Per germline, CDR1 MDHEN and CDR2 SYDVKM. The CDR3 contains 14 residues. This CDR3 reads CASSPREGYNEQFF. The DNA for the CDR3 is TGTGCCAGCAGTCCCCGGGAGGGCTACAATGAGCAGTTCTTC.